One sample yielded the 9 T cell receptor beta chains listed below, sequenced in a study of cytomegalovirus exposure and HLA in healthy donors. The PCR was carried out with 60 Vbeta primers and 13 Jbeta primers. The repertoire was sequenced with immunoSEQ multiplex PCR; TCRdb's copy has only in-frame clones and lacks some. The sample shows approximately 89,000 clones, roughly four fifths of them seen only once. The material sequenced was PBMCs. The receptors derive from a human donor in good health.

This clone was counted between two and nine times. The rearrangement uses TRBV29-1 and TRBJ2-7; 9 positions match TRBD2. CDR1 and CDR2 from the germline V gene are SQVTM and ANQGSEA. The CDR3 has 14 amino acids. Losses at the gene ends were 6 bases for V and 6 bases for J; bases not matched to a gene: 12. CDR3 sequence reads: CSVLSPGTSIEQYF. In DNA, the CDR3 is TGCAGCGTCCTCTCTCCCGGGACTAGCATCGAGCAGTACTTC.

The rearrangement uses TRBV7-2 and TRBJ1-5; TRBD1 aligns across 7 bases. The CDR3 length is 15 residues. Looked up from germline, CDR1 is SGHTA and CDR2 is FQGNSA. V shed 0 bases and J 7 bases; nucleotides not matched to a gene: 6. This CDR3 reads CASSLAVTGTQPQHF. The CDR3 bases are TGTGCCAGCAGCTTAGCGGTGACAGGGACGCAGCCCCAGCATTTT.

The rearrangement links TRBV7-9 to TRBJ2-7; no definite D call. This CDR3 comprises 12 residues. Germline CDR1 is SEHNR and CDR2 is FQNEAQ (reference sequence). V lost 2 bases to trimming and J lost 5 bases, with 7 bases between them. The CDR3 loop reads CASSLLFHEQYF. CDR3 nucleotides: TGTGCCAGCAGCTTACTGTTCCACGAGCAGTACTTC.

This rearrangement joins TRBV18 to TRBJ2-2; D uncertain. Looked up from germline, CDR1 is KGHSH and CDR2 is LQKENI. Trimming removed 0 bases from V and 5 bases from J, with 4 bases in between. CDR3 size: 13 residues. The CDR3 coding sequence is TGTGCCAGCTCACCACCGAGGACCGGGGAGCTGTTTTTT. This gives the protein CASSPPRTGELFF.

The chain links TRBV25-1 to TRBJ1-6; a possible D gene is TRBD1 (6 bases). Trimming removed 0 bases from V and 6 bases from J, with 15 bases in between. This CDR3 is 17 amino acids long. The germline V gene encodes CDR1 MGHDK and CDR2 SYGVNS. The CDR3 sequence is CASSEYPQGMGNSPLHF. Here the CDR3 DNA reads TGTGCCAGCAGTGAATACCCCCAGGGGATGGGTAATTCACCCCTCCACTTT.

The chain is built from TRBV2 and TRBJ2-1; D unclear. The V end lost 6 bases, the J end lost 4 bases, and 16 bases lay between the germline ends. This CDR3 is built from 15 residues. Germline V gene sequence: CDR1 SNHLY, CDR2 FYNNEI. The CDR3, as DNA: TGTGCCAGCAGCCTGGCCACTCGCGGATACAATGAGCAGTTCTTC. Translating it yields CASSLATRGYNEQFF.

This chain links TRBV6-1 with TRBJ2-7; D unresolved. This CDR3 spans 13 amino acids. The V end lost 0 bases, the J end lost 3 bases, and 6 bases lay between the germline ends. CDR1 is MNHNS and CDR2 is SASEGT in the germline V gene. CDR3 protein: CASSEANGYEQYF. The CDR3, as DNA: TGTGCCAGCAGTGAAGCGAACGGCTACGAGCAGTACTTC.

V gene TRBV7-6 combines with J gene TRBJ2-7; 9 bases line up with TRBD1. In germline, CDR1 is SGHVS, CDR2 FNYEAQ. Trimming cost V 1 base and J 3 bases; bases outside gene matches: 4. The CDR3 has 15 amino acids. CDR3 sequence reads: CASSLVLGQGYEQYF. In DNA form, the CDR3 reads TGTGCCAGCAGCTTAGTATTGGGACAGGGCTACGAGCAGTACTTC.

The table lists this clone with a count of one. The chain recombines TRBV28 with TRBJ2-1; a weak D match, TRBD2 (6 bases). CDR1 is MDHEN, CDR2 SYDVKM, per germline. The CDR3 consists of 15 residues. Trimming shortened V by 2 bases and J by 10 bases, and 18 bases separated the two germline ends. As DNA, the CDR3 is TGTGCCAGCAGTTTAAGGGGCTTGGGGGGTGGGGAGCAGTTCTTC. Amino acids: CASSLRGLGGGEQFF. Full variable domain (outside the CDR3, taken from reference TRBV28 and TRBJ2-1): DVKVTQSSRYLVKRTGEKVFLECVQDMDHENMFWYRQDPGLGLRLIYFSYDVKMKEKGDIPEGYSVSREKKERFSLILESASTNQTSMYLCASSLRGLGGGEQFFGPGTRLTVL.